The rows below give T cell receptor beta chains drawn from one sample of a study of T cell repertoires in cytomegalovirus infection. No antigen has been identified for these receptors. In TCRdb, the reads were re-called with MiXCR into one record per CDR3 protein. The sample shows around 230,000 distinct CDR3 sequences, roughly two fifths of them seen only once. The sample consisted of CD8+ T cells from cultured PBMCs, taken from culture after CMV antigen stimulation. The receptors come from a human donor in good health (CMV status not recorded). Some clones in this sample may be carry-over from other donors' samples. Both conserved end residues are part of each CDR3.

v_gene: TRBV9
j_gene: TRBJ2-3
CDR3aa: CASSVDGGGATDTQYF

v_gene: TRBV5-5
j_gene: TRBJ1-5
CDR3aa: CASSFRDGNQPQHF

v_gene: TRBV29-1
j_gene: TRBJ2-1
CDR3aa: CSVPTGTVLYNEQFF

v_gene: TRBV11-2
j_gene: TRBJ2-2
CDR3aa: CARSTRPGASNTGELFF

v_gene: TRBV7-9
j_gene: TRBJ1-6
CDR3aa: CASSLVWTDGGSPLHF

v_gene: TRBV27
j_gene: TRBJ1-2
CDR3aa: CASSLYAGRGYTF

v_gene: TRBV7-6
j_gene: TRBJ2-1
CDR3aa: CASSSGERYEQFF

v_gene: TRBV7-8
j_gene: TRBJ2-3
CDR3aa: CASSQQGIYGDTQYF

v_gene: TRBV20-1
j_gene: TRBJ1-1
CDR3aa: CSASNVKRNTEAFF

v_gene: TRBV5-4
j_gene: TRBJ2-1
CDR3aa: CASSRKYNEQFF

v_gene: TRBV28
j_gene: TRBJ1-2
CDR3aa: CASSLTPHGYTF

v_gene: TRBV19
j_gene: TRBJ2-2
CDR3aa: CASSPGQVDTGELFF

v_gene: TRBV27
j_gene: TRBJ2-1
CDR3aa: CASKGASSYNEQFF

v_gene: TRBV6-8
j_gene: TRBJ2-7
CDR3aa: CASSYSAVITTYEQYF

v_gene: TRBV27
j_gene: TRBJ1-3
CDR3aa: CASSPRDRGNTIYF

v_gene: TRBV5-5
j_gene: TRBJ2-7
CDR3aa: CASSLSGGPSYEQYF

v_gene: TRBV30
j_gene: TRBJ1-2
CDR3aa: CAWSALGPANTF

v_gene: TRBV7-9
j_gene: TRBJ1-1
CDR3aa: CASSLGLENTEAFF

v_gene: TRBV15
j_gene: TRBJ2-5
CDR3aa: CATSKGRETQYF

v_gene: TRBV12-3/TRBV12-4
j_gene: TRBJ2-5
CDR3aa: CASSSTRYQETQYF

v_gene: TRBV4-1
j_gene: TRBJ1-5
CDR3aa: CASSQGSRGKYSNQPQHF

v_gene: TRBV7-2
j_gene: TRBJ2-5
CDR3aa: CASSLRGSSGRPEGETTYF

v_gene: TRBV7-6
j_gene: TRBJ2-1
CDR3aa: CASSEQISSYNEQFF

v_gene: TRBV6-1
j_gene: TRBJ2-3
CDR3aa: CARSEAGGMGDTQYF

v_gene: TRBV7-8
j_gene: TRBJ2-7
CDR3aa: CASSPTGQGSYEQYF

v_gene: TRBV27
j_gene: TRBJ1-1
CDR3aa: CASSLAPDSRNTEAFF

v_gene: TRBV12-3/TRBV12-4
j_gene: TRBJ1-1
CDR3aa: CASSSSAGLDEAFF

v_gene: TRBV20-1
j_gene: TRBJ2-2
CDR3aa: CSAQRGELFF

v_gene: TRBV29-1
j_gene: TRBJ2-1
CDR3aa: CSVWGSGRHNEQFF

v_gene: TRBV7-3
j_gene: TRBJ2-1
CDR3aa: CASSLTLMRLAGGPYNEQFF

v_gene: TRBV19
j_gene: TRBJ2-4
CDR3aa: CASTAGGNGKNIQYF

v_gene: TRBV20-1
j_gene: TRBJ2-7
CDR3aa: CSAAGTGVPIWHEQYF

v_gene: TRBV4-1
j_gene: TRBJ2-7
CDR3aa: CASSQVVGMSYEQNF

v_gene: TRBV7-8
j_gene: TRBJ1-1
CDR3aa: CASSLVGGGVRTEAFF

v_gene: TRBV5-4
j_gene: TRBJ1-1
CDR3aa: CASSADRARDTEAFF

v_gene: TRBV5-5
j_gene: TRBJ1-5
CDR3aa: CASSPGQVNSNQPQHF

v_gene: TRBV7-6
j_gene: TRBJ1-1
CDR3aa: CASSPGTTNTEAFF

v_gene: TRBV19
j_gene: TRBJ2-1
CDR3aa: CASSIILGSYNEQFF

v_gene: TRBV6-6
j_gene: TRBJ1-6
CDR3aa: CASSAGGVNSPLHF

v_gene: TRBV11-2
j_gene: TRBJ2-1
CDR3aa: CASSLWRPGQGNEQFF

v_gene: TRBV7-2
j_gene: TRBJ2-7
CDR3aa: CASIRSGKPYEQYF

v_gene: TRBV28
j_gene: TRBJ2-1
CDR3aa: CASSPSGLAGTYNEQFF

v_gene: TRBV7-4
j_gene: TRBJ2-1
CDR3aa: CASRPLRDEQFF

v_gene: TRBV4-1
j_gene: TRBJ2-7
CDR3aa: CASSQDLVPGRYEQYF

v_gene: TRBV25-1
j_gene: TRBJ1-1
CDR3aa: CASSELGGDTEAFF

v_gene: TRBV27
j_gene: TRBJ2-7
CDR3aa: CASSLGAEPYEQYF

v_gene: TRBV29-1
j_gene: TRBJ1-1
CDR3aa: CSVGRMNTEAFF

v_gene: TRBV27
j_gene: TRBJ1-1
CDR3aa: CASSPPGQGAAFF

v_gene: TRBV7-6
j_gene: TRBJ1-4
CDR3aa: CASSPPSFGTNEKLFF

v_gene: TRBV11-2
j_gene: TRBJ1-2
CDR3aa: CASSIVGDTGYTF

v_gene: TRBV7-6
j_gene: TRBJ1-2
CDR3aa: CASSSAQGPANYGYTF

v_gene: TRBV3-1
j_gene: TRBJ1-5
CDR3aa: CASSLYAGGNQPQHF

v_gene: TRBV11-2
j_gene: TRBJ2-2
CDR3aa: CASSLSARAGVVGELFF

v_gene: TRBV7-6
j_gene: TRBJ2-7
CDR3aa: CASRRGDYEQYF

v_gene: TRBV29-1
j_gene: TRBJ2-7
CDR3aa: CSVEGRHYEQYF

v_gene: TRBV10-3
j_gene: TRBJ1-1
CDR3aa: CAISDGQADPAEAFF

v_gene: TRBV7-9
j_gene: TRBJ1-1
CDR3aa: CASTPRDRGDTEAFF

v_gene: TRBV6-5
j_gene: TRBJ2-1
CDR3aa: CASSFLTGEPPYNKQFF

v_gene: TRBV4-2
j_gene: TRBJ2-5
CDR3aa: CASSQVYLGQGQETQYF